The entry below gives a single T cell receptor (beta chain) sequence along with its context. What it binds is unknown. This sample's TCRbeta library carried unique molecular identifier barcodes. TCRdb reprocessed the PCR reads with MiXCR, giving one entry per CDR3 protein. The sample contains 250,000 to 300,000 distinct CDR3 sequences, roughly 7.8% of which appear only once. This entry comes from a study of T-cell reconstitution after alpha-beta-depleted transplantation in children. Study-level results: By one year post-transplant, T-cell counts and diversity largely arose from T cells that were newly produced. In patients about two months after transplant, alpha-beta T cells reportedly arose from several hundred expanded graft clones. It was surviving recipient T cells and thymic progenitors that gave some patients high TCRbeta diversity at day 60.

The germline V gene has CDR1 SGHTA and CDR2 FQGNSA. V shed 2 bases and J shed 3 bases, with 7 bases lying between them. The CDR3 contains 14 residues. Here the sequenced sample was peripheral blood, taken 360 days after TCRalphabeta/CD19-depleted stem cell transplant. The chain is built from TRBV7-2 and TRBJ1-4; D is undetermined. This receptor was obtained from a female patient between 2 and 15 years old who had a stem cell transplant for Fanconi anemia, so the T cells may come from the graft donor. The CDR3 here is CASSLWGSNEKLFF. The CDR3 DNA is TGTGCCAGCAGCTTATGGGGTTCTAATGAAAAACTGTTTTTT.